This entry lists 27 T cell receptor beta chains sequenced from one sample in a study of blood T cell repertoires in COVID-19. Assay used: immunoSEQ multiplex PCR; TCRdb lists only in-frame clones, some missing. The table lists around 100,000 clones, about 86% of them singletons. Sequenced input: PBMCs or T cells enriched from blood (not recorded which). The receptor source for this set is a woman in her fifties or sixties who had recovered from COVID-19.

The chain links TRBV6-1 to TRBJ1-1, with TRBD1 as a possible D gene (6 bases). Trimming removed 3 bases at V and 0 bases at J, with 11 bases between. Looked up from germline, CDR1 is MNHNS and CDR2 is SASEGT. This CDR3 has 15 amino acids. The CDR3 reads CASSDLGTLNTEAFF. The CDR3 DNA sequence: TGTGCCAGCAGTGACCTAGGGACACTGAACACTGAAGCTTTCTTT.

Concerning this clone itself: One end of the junction is discordant with germline, which a read error may explain. The genes are TRBV20-1 and TRBJ1-1; D is unclear. CDR3 length: 11 amino acids. Germline CDR1 DFQATT, CDR2 SNEGSKA (reference sequence). As DNA, the CDR3 is TGCAGTGCTAGCCTGAGGGATTGGTGGCTCTTT. It is translated as CSASLRDWWLF.

The V gene is TRBV7-9, the J gene TRBJ1-6; D uncertain. Germline V gives CDR1 SEHNR, CDR2 FQNEAQ (reference sequence). V gave up 4 bases and J gave up 3 bases, with 10 bases separating them. CDR3 length equals 15 residues. For the CDR3, the DNA is TGTGCCAGCAGCTCCAACAGTTACTATAATTCACCCCTCCACTTT. This translates into CASSSNSYYNSPLHF.

The chain carries TRBV2 and TRBJ2-7, with 12 bases matching TRBD2. The CDR3 is 15 amino acids. Trimming cost V 7 bases and J 6 bases; bases outside gene matches: 10. CDR1 and CDR2 (germline): SNHLY, FYNNEI. CDR3 nucleotide sequence: TGTGCCAGCACCTGGGGACTAGCGGGTCCCCTCGAGCAGTACTTC. Its translation is CASTWGLAGPLEQYF.

This clone occurred a few times. The rearrangement links TRBV15 to TRBJ1-1; no reliable D call. There are 13 residues in the CDR3. V was shortened by 3 bases and J by 1 base, with 6 bases between the two germline ends. Germline CDR1 LNHNV, CDR2 YYDKDF (reference sequence). The CDR3 region has the DNA TGTGCCACCAGCAGGAGACAGAACACTGAAGCTTTCTTT. Translated: CATSRRQNTEAFF.

The rearrangement joins TRBV2 to TRBJ2-7, with D uncertain. This CDR3 contains 11 residues. Between the trimmed V and J ends, which lost 4 bases and 2 bases, there was a span of 3 bases. Germline CDR1 SNHLY, CDR2 FYNNEI. CDR3 loop: CASSGAYEQYF. The CDR3 DNA reads TGTGCCAGCAGTGGAGCCTACGAGCAGTACTTC.

This clone was detected once. The rearrangement links TRBV6-5 to TRBJ2-1; tentatively, D is TRBD2 (6 bases). CDR3 size: 14 residues. The ends were cut back, 6 bases at V and 1 base at J, with 10 bases in the middle. Germline CDR1 reads MNHEY; CDR2 reads SVGAGI. The DNA of the CDR3 is TGTGCCAGCAGGGGGCGGGGTTCCTACAATGAGCAGTTCTTC. Translating it yields CASRGRGSYNEQFF.

The V call is TRBV5-1, the J call TRBJ1-6, with TRBD1 matching over 12 bases. J gave up 10 bases and V 4 bases, and 3 bases lay outside the gene matches. This CDR3 has 14 amino acids. Germline V gives CDR1 SGHRS, CDR2 YFSETQ. The CDR3 nucleotides are TGCGCCAGCAGCCCGGGGACAGGGGGCTCACCCCTCCACTTT. Its translation is CASSPGTGGSPLHF.

This chain links TRBV6-6 with TRBJ2-3, with 9 bases identical to TRBD1. Germline V gene data show CDR1 as MNHNY and CDR2 as SVGAGI (reference sequence). The CDR3 is made up of 16 amino acids. The junction had 10 bases not matched to a gene; V was cut back by 5 bases and J by 4 bases. CDR3 region: CASSGRDRASSDTQYF. The CDR3 nucleotides are TGTGCCAGCAGTGGCCGGGACAGGGCAAGCTCAGATACGCAGTATTTT.

This clone was seen a single time. J is TRBJ1-2 and V is TRBV18; D perhaps matches TRBD1 (5 bases). This CDR3 contains 13 residues. Looked up from germline, CDR1 is KGHSH and CDR2 is LQKENI. V was shortened by 2 bases and J by 2 bases, with 6 bases between the two germline ends. Here the CDR3 reads CASSPSGNYGYTF. The CDR3 DNA follows: TGTGCCAGCTCACCATCAGGGAACTATGGCTACACCTTC.

The chain carries TRBV7-2 and TRBJ2-5; D may be TRBD1 (6 bases). This CDR3 is 15 amino acids long. From germline, CDR1 is SGHTA and CDR2 FQGNSA. Trimming removed 3 bases at V and 2 bases at J, with 13 bases between. In DNA, the CDR3 is TGTGCCAGCAGCTTTTCACAGGGTCTACAAGAGACCCAGTACTTC. Translated, it gives CASSFSQGLQETQYF.

The V gene is TRBV7-3, the J gene TRBJ2-7; 11 bases fit TRBD2. J gave up 2 bases and V 2 bases, and 5 bases lay outside the gene matches. Germline V lookup: CDR1 SGHTA, CDR2 FQGTGA. The CDR3 covers 16 residues. The CDR3 loop reads CASSLLGTSGPYEQYF. DNA for the CDR3: TGTGCCAGCAGCTTATTGGGGACTAGCGGCCCCTACGAGCAGTACTTC.

This chain connects TRBV7-8 to TRBJ1-1; perhaps TRBD1 as D (6 bases). With 4 bases removed from V and 4 bases from J, the gap between germline ends came to 10 bases. CDR3 length: 13 residues. Germline CDR1 reads SGHVS; CDR2 reads FQNEAQ. CDR3 nucleotides: TGTGCCAGCAGCTCGACAGGACCCACTGAAGCTTTCTTT. Encoded protein: CASSSTGPTEAFF.

The chain has TRBV19 and TRBJ1-5; D ambiguous. The V end lost 7 bases, the J end lost 5 bases, and 9 bases lay between the germline ends. The V gene's germline CDR1 is LNHDA and CDR2 SQIVND (reference sequence). CDR3 length equals 12 residues. This CDR3 reads CASTKEDQPQHF. The CDR3, as DNA: TGTGCCAGTACCAAGGAGGATCAGCCCCAGCATTTT.

This clone was seen once. V is TRBV11-2 and J is TRBJ2-5; 8 bases agree with TRBD2. J lost 0 bases, V lost 3 bases, and 3 bases had no gene match. CDR1 is SGHAT and CDR2 is FQNNGV in the germline V gene. The CDR3 sequence is 15 residues long. The CDR3 DNA follows: TGTGCCAGCAGCTTTTTTAGCGGGGACCAAGAGACCCAGTACTTC. Amino acid sequence: CASSFFSGDQETQYF. Drawing the rest from reference TRBV11-2 and TRBJ2-5, the complete variable domain is EAGVAQSPRYKIIEKRQSVAFWCNPISGHATLYWYQQILGQGPKLLIQFQNNGVVDDSQLPKDRFSAERLKGVDSTLKIQPAKLEDSAVYLCASSFFSGDQETQYFGPGTRLLVL.

The chain recombines TRBV7-3 with TRBJ2-1; 14 bases are a match to TRBD2. Germline CDR1 SGHTA, CDR2 FQGTGA. The CDR3 covers 18 residues. With V trimmed by 4 bases and J by 0 bases, 5 bases remained unmatched. The CDR3 DNA sequence: TGTGCCAGCAGCTCCAGCGGGACTAGCGGGAGCTCCTACAATGAGCAGTTCTTC. Encoded protein: CASSSSGTSGSSYNEQFF.

The chain is built from TRBV28 and TRBJ2-1; D unclear. Germline V CDR1 and CDR2: MDHEN, SYDVKM. The V end lost 4 bases, the J end lost 3 bases, and 7 bases lay between the germline ends. The CDR3 extends over 13 amino acids. The CDR3 nucleotides are TGTGCCAGCAGTTCTGGGCTCTACAATGAGCAGTTCTTC. It is translated as CASSSGLYNEQFF.

The rearrangement joins TRBV5-6 to TRBJ1-3; TRBD1 agrees at 7 bases. With 4 bases clipped from V and 10 bases from J, the junction kept 8 bases outside the gene matches. The V gene's germline CDR1 is SGHDT and CDR2 YYEEEE. The CDR3 has 13 amino acids. CDR3 loop: CASSVRTGRTIYF. The CDR3 DNA reads as TGTGCCAGCAGCGTGCGGACAGGAAGGACCATATATTTT.

V usage is TRBV14 and J usage is TRBJ2-7; TRBD2 is a possible D gene (5 bases). The germline CDR1 and CDR2 sequences are SGHDN and FVKESK. The CDR3 runs 13 residues. V was cut by 0 bases and J by 7 bases, with 10 bases left in between. The CDR3 region is CASSQDLAREQYF. In nucleotides, the CDR3 is TGTGCCAGCAGCCAAGATCTAGCCAGGGAGCAGTACTTC.

V gene TRBV6-5 combines with J gene TRBJ2-1, with 9 bases fitting TRBD2. CDR1 is MNHEY and CDR2 is SVGAGI in the germline V gene. The junction had 3 bases not matched to a gene; V was cut back by 6 bases and J by 0 bases. The CDR3 is made up of 15 amino acids. Here the CDR3 reads CASRNSGSSYNEQFF. CDR3 coding DNA: TGTGCCAGCAGAAATAGCGGGAGCTCCTACAATGAGCAGTTCTTC.

The chain couples TRBV19 to TRBJ1-5; 9 nucleotides match TRBD1. The trim removed 0 bases at V and 5 bases at J, leaving 5 bases unmatched. The germline V gene encodes CDR1 LNHDA and CDR2 SQIVND (reference sequence). There are 16 residues in the CDR3. Here the CDR3 DNA reads TGTGCCAGTAGTATAGAGGGACAGGGTCTCTATCAGCCCCAGCATTTT. It yields the protein CASSIEGQGLYQPQHF.

V and J are TRBV2 and TRBJ1-1; D is perhaps TRBD1 (5 bases). Germline V gene data show CDR1 as SNHLY and CDR2 as FYNNEI. The CDR3 loop spans 11 amino acids. The ends were cut back, 3 bases at V and 8 bases at J, with 7 bases in the middle. In nucleotides, the CDR3 is TGTGCCAGCAGTGACCGGGGGGAAGCTTTCTTT. Translation gives CASSDRGEAFF.

The chain couples TRBV9 to TRBJ1-2; 8 nucleotides align to TRBD1. V shed 4 bases, J shed 2 bases, and the junction held 7 bases outside the gene matches. Germline CDR1 reads SGDLS; CDR2 reads YYNGEE. The CDR3 runs to 15 residues. The CDR3 DNA is TGTGCCAGCAGCCCGAACACAGGGGGGAACTATGGCTACACCTTC. Amino acids: CASSPNTGGNYGYTF.

This clone was seen just once. V and J are TRBV3-1 (or the pseudogene TRBV3-2) and TRBJ2-1; the match to TRBD2 covers 7 bases. The germline V gene has CDR1 LGHDT and CDR2 YNNKEL (reference sequence). The CDR3 extends over 16 amino acids. With 2 bases clipped from V and 6 bases from J, the junction kept 10 bases outside the gene matches. CDR3 sequence reads: CASSQSVYGGGNEQFF. As DNA, the CDR3 is TGTGCCAGCAGCCAATCTGTATACGGCGGGGGCAATGAGCAGTTCTTC.

This rearrangement joins TRBV4-1 to TRBJ1-2; 8 nucleotides agree with TRBD1. Per germline, CDR1 MGHRA and CDR2 YSYEKL. Trimming removed 2 bases from V and 4 bases from J; junction bases left unmatched: 9. The CDR3 has 16 residues. The chain's CDR3 is CASSQSINGQGYGYTF. CDR3 nucleotides: TGCGCCAGCAGCCAAAGTATAAATGGACAGGGCTATGGCTACACCTTC.

V usage is TRBV29-1 and J usage is TRBJ2-3; D is undetermined. V lost 5 bases and J lost 5, with 8 bases in between. The CDR3 is 11 amino acids. Germline V CDR1 and CDR2: SQVTM, ANQGSEA. Here the CDR3 reads CSVKVVDTQYF. The CDR3 DNA reads TGCAGCGTTAAAGTAGTAGATACGCAGTATTTT.

This chain uses TRBV4-1 with TRBJ2-2; tentatively, D is TRBD2 (6 bases). Germline V lookup: CDR1 MGHRA, CDR2 YSYEKL. The CDR3 length is 15 residues. V lost 4 bases to trimming and J lost 0 bases, with 9 bases between them. This CDR3 is CASSPWTTNTGELFF. Written as DNA, the CDR3 is TGCGCCAGCAGCCCTTGGACTACGAACACCGGGGAGCTGTTTTTT.